The clone carrying this TCR beta chain was found once. Its antigen is not known. The V end was cut by 6 bases, the J end by 0 bases, with 8 bases between. The length of the CDR3 is 14 residues. CDR1 MDHEN and CDR2 SYDVKM come from the germline V gene. These data belong to a study of OX40 agonist ivuxolimab in advanced cancers. About the study: With a range of about 20 to 79, age averaged roughly 60 years, and more than 75% were male.

TCRdb's table, derived via immunoSEQ multiplex PCR, lists solely in-frame clones and lacks some. The sample holds some 75,000 clones, roughly 84% seen once. Findings and caveats of the study: Antigens targeted by the expanded peripheral T cells were not determined. On average, a greater number of expanded clones characterised CD8+ T cells relative to CD4+.

Autoimmune disease history or systemic immunosuppression was exclusionary. This TCR was recovered from an adult with an advanced solid tumor such as melanoma, head and neck, liver or kidney cancer. The V and J genes are TRBV28 and TRBJ1-4; the D is unclear. Material: CD4+ or CD8+ T cells sorted from blood, obtained in a trial of the OX40 agonist ivuxolimab. The CDR3 region is CASSPFTTNEKLFF. In DNA, the CDR3 is TGTGCCAGCAGCCCCTTCACAACTAATGAAAAACTGTTTTTT.